The 6 T cell receptor beta chains presented below share a single source sample, sequenced in a study of T-cell reconstitution after alpha-beta-depleted transplantation in children. During its preparation, the TCRbeta library received unique molecular identifiers. TCRdb reprocessed the PCR reads via MiXCR and lists one record per CDR3 protein. The data contain fewer than 250,000 distinct CDR3 sequences, approximately 8% of them singletons. Specimen: PBMCs, mostly from graft donor cells, collected 180 days after TCRalphabeta/CD19-depleted stem cell transplant. These receptors were taken from a male patient younger than 18 who had a stem cell transplant for acute lymphoblastic leukemia, so the T cells may come from the graft donor.

This clonotype was seen repeatedly, ten times or more. This sequence joins TRBV10-3 and TRBJ1-2, with 9 nucleotides matching TRBD1. Unmatched junction bases numbered 2, after V lost 0 bases and J lost 6 bases. Germline V gene data show CDR1 as ENHRY and CDR2 as SYGVKD. The CDR3 contains 14 residues. The CDR3 bases are TGTGCCATCAGTGAGTCTAGACAGGGGGATGGCTACACCTTC. It is translated as CAISESRQGDGYTF.

This clonotype was picked up many times. V and J are TRBV20-1 and TRBJ2-3; D is undetermined. The germline gives CDR1 DFQATT, CDR2 SNEGSKA (reference sequence). The germline V and J ends were trimmed by 6 bases and 4 bases, with 5 bases remaining between them. This CDR3 comprises 10 residues. CDR3 loop: CSAVADTQYF. As DNA, the CDR3 is TGCAGTGCAGTGGCAGATACGCAGTATTTT.

This chain uses TRBV19 with TRBJ2-4; the match to TRBD1 covers 7 bases. V was clipped by 6 bases and J by 0 bases; unmatched bases: 5. Germline CDR1 LNHDA, CDR2 SQIVND (reference sequence). The CDR3 has 15 amino acids. The DNA of the CDR3 is TGTGCCAGTAGCGGACAGGCTCTAGCCAAAAACATTCAGTACTTC. This sequence encodes CASSGQALAKNIQYF.

This clonotype has ten or more counts. The J gene is TRBJ2-4, the V gene TRBV29-1, with 10 bases that match TRBD2. CDR1 is SQVTM and CDR2 is ANQGSEA in the germline V gene. The V and J ends lost 7 bases and 8 bases, in that order; junction bases with no gene match: 14. The CDR3 has 15 amino acids. The CDR3 loop is CSGKRTSGWVDIQYF. The CDR3 DNA is TGCAGCGGCAAACGGACTAGCGGCTGGGTTGACATTCAGTACTTC.

The table lists this clonotype with many counts. V gene TRBV7-2 combines with J gene TRBJ2-7; the D gene is possibly TRBD1 (5 bases). V was clipped by 3 bases and J by 3 bases, with 15 bases between them. The CDR3 spans 15 residues. Germline lookup yields CDR1 SGHTA and CDR2 FQGNSA. In DNA form, the CDR3 reads TGTGCCAGCAGCTTTCTGGGGCAGACCGACTACGAGCAGTACTTC. Protein product: CASSFLGQTDYEQYF. Full variable domain (outside the CDR3, taken from reference TRBV7-2 and TRBJ2-7): GAGVSQSPSNKVTEKGKDVELRCDPISGHTALYWYRQSLGQGLEFLIYFQGNSAPDKSGLPSDRFSAERTGGSVSTLTIQRTQQEDSAVYLCASSFLGQTDYEQYFGPGTRLTVT.

This clonotype was seen at least ten times. The rearrangement links TRBV10-3 to TRBJ2-1, with D unresolved. There are 14 residues in the CDR3. Trimming took off 5 bases at V and 6 bases at J, with 14 bases between the two ends. The V gene's germline CDR1 is ENHRY and CDR2 SYGVKD. CDR3 region: CAISLTALGNEQFF. CDR3 nucleotide sequence: TGTGCCATCAGTCTGACCGCCTTGGGCAATGAGCAGTTCTTC.